This TCR beta chain was captured in a study of molecular identifiers for immune sequencing clone quantification (dated by TCRdb to the late 2010s). About the investigation overall: For a replicate experiment, the RNA from either around 20,000 or 100,000 naive CD8 T cells was divided into five aliquots, and four of those aliquots went on to sequencing. This methods study used CD8 T cells to benchmark TCR RNA copy counting and molecular-identifier clustering-based TCR repertoire sequencing (MIDCIRS).

With respect to this clonotype: What antigen it recognizes has not been identified. Qualities for individual bases were not recorded, and no much larger clone is one base off.

Libraries of naive CD8 T cells were generated from about 20,000 to 1,000,000 sorted cells, with 10%, 30% or 50% of the purified RNA used. On a BD FACSAria II, naive CD8 T cells were FACS-sorted as CD8+CD4-CCR7+CD45RA+ and collected into RLT Plus buffer. More than 8 TCR copies' worth of Jurkat RNA were spiked into roughly 20,000-1,000,000 naive CD8 T cell samples to test detection sensitivity. CD8 T cells were enriched using RosetteSep CD8+ T Cell Enrichment Cocktail and Ficoll-Paque, and the enriched cells then underwent ACK red cell lysis. Overall study outcomes, separate from this receptor: Highly expanded clone sizes could be underestimated because identical TCR molecules may share a barcode. Without barcode sub-clustering, chimeric consensus sequences inflated TCR diversity; chimeras reached as high as 47%. Modeling gave about three recovered TCR RNA copies per cell versus about 10 by digital PCR, implying roughly 30% capture efficiency. In CMV-specific effector cells, clones with more than 20 RNA copies accounted for over 97% of molecules, whereas in naive cells such clones accounted for under 1%. The naive libraries included spiked-in Jurkat TCR RNA (10 copies' worth), and this Jurkat TCR RNA is not part of the donor repertoire. A single cell's worth of spiked-in Jurkat TCR RNA was reported detectable even among under 1.1 million naive CD8 T cells.

The library was obtained by PCR. TCRdb names NextSeq 500 as the instrument used. Preparation of bulk TCR libraries followed a previously described approach, with the TCR primers listed in Table S5. The Qiagen AllPrep DNA/RNA kit was used to purify total RNA. Reads from multiple sequencing runs of the same library were pooled before analysis. The original pipeline was this. Reads were retained only if the reads had an exact TCR constant sequence, and the retained reads were trimmed to 150 nt and grouped according to their 12-nt molecular barcodes. Reads within each barcode group were sub-clustered using a 15% Levenshtein threshold, and quality-weighted consensus sequences were constructed for each RNA molecule. Non-functional sequences were removed, as were lower-count sequences one edit away from another. Based on fitting two negative binomial distributions, any barcode sub-cluster with under 20% of the maximum read count was discarded. The raw public data were reprocessed by TCRdb itself: fastp quality trimming at Q25, MiXCR clonotype calling, in-frame beta chains only. All rows with the same CDR3 protein become a single entry with the most common DNA and genes. The V and J calls shown here were made by TCRdb, not taken from the authors' results. The sample table holds roughly 320,000 distinct CDR3 sequences, of which roughly 24% were seen once. The ten largest make up about 0.73% of the sample.

V gives up 5 bases and J gives up 4 bases, and the segment between their germline ends measures 22 bases. CDR1 and CDR2, looked up from the germline V gene (reference sequence), are SEHNR and FQNEAQ. The cysteine opens and the phenylalanine closes a CDR3 of 17 amino acids. Just the 51-base CDR3 DNA is kept, in frame starting at base 1. What was sequenced was naive CD8+ T cells from blood, with Jurkat cell RNA spiked in. The sample's cell subset or site label, decoded: FACS-sorted CD8+CD4-CCR7+CD45RA+ naive T cells. The source of this sequence is a human donor in good health. Some libraries in this study had Jurkat cell RNA spiked in. Recombination connected TRBV7-9 to TRBJ2-3; a weak D assignment points to TRBD1 (6 bases agree). CDR3 region: CASSNPPDRSAADTQYF. The DNA is as follows: TGTGCCAGCAGCAACCCCCCAGACAGGTCCGCCGCAGATACGCAGTATTTT.